This paragraph reports one TCR beta chain. The target of this receptor is not known. Base quality data are lacking; no much larger clone is found one base away. This entry comes from a study of cytomegalovirus exposure and HLA in healthy donors (dated by TCRdb to 2016 to 2017). Regarding the complete study: An earlier analysis of roughly 500 of the donors reported about 290 Gb of sequence data and 120 million or so unique TCR beta sequences from some 180 million T cells. An early release covering about 600 HLA-typed donors comprised approximately 300 gigabases of sequencing data and around 85 million unique TCR sequences. Of the 398 genotyped donors, approximately 83% fell in the genetic ancestry cluster associated with self-reported Caucasian donors. The study aimed to test whether signatures of past pathogen exposure could be identified by cataloging public T cell receptors. The study profiled the T cell repertoires of approximately 700 subjects by immunosequencing and related them to cytomegalovirus serostatus. In addition to the first cohort of 666 subjects, a separate validation cohort of approximately 120 different subjects was used. The study combined high-throughput TCR immunosequencing, statistical association of individual TCRs with disease status, and machine learning to predict cytomegalovirus infection status. To study patterns of TCR occurrence, a later analysis re-analyzed previously published TCR beta repertoires from several hundred donors and added high-resolution HLA genotyping. Rather than drawing on any new phenotypic data, the later analysis identified candidate immune exposures from TCR beta sequences and the way those sequences occurred across donors. An earlier analysis of some 500 of the donors used high-throughput TCR beta sequencing to judge whether each TCR beta V gene segment behaved as functional or pseudogenic. Donor age, sex, ethnicity and CMV serostatus were compiled together with the repertoire data. Genome-wide SNP genotypes for about 65% of the roughly 670 donors were used in a later genetic analysis, which treated that subset as a discovery cohort. All discovery cohort repertoires had been generated using a single sequencing platform. Class I and class II HLA loci were covered by the typing at four-digit resolution. Typing coverage differed by locus: A, B, C, DRB1 and DQB1 were typed in about 629-630 donors, DQA1 in 522, DPA1 in 600 to 610, and DPB1 in around 490. Because of strong linkage in the cohort, a few DR-DQ haplotypes were treated as single units for association and clustering. Among about 370 genotyped donors of the cohort, an average of about 220,000 unique TCR beta nucleotide sequences was sequenced per donor, of which about 18% were non-productive. Results and caveats for the whole study, not just this receptor: The sequencing pipeline was judged likely to have produced a cluster of highly shared sequence variants as a technical artifact. Because the 87-base-pair reads could not distinguish some IMGT-functional V segments, including TRBV6-2 and TRBV6-3, those segments were excluded. The study listed approximately 150 TCR beta chains as associated with cytomegalovirus. According to a later analysis, parvovirus B19, influenza, CMV and Epstein-Barr virus appeared linked to several top co-occurrence clusters. A later genetic analysis associated a missense DCLRE1C variant with V-gene and J-gene trimming of TCR beta chains, and an independent cohort replicated the association. A later genetic analysis reported fewer N-insertions in productive TCRs among donors in an Asian-associated ancestry cluster than the roughly 640-donor mean. An earlier analysis of 587 of the donors showed that most TCR beta V segments appeared in productive rearrangements either about 87% or about 30% of the time, which broadly matched IMGT annotations. The authors suggested that the approach could potentially be generalized to other disease states and immunological phenotypes. According to a later analysis, most CMV-associated TCR beta chains appeared to be HLA-restricted, and the HLA associations seemed to be driven largely by CMV exposure. While some public TCRs were present in many individuals, most TCR sequences turned up only very rarely across donors. Immune exposure information for the cohort was limited to CMV serostatus. The cohort was sequenced for TCR beta chains only, and without alpha or paired-chain data the features that could be detected were limited. The presence/absence analyses assumed that sequencing depth was roughly uniform across donors, and that assumption may not be true. The earlier analysis of almost 600 of the donors excluded approximately 17 rarely observed V segments, including chromosome 9 orphons, because counts were too low. According to a later analysis, TCR association rates differed among HLA loci, with DRB1 alleles showing the most associated TCRs and HLA-C alleles showing the fewest. A later analysis associated 15,000 to 20,000 TCR beta sequences with specific HLA alleles at a false discovery rate of 0.05. Linkage disequilibrium might explain the correlated functional status among segregating V segments, but an unknown experimental factor could not be excluded. Cytomegalovirus status was reported to be diagnosed by the classifier with high specificity and sensitivity in both the original and validation cohorts. A few of the identified cytomegalovirus-associated TCR beta chains were confirmed in vitro to be specific for cytomegalovirus antigens. Assigning TCR associations to individual alleles was difficult when HLA alleles, especially DR and DQ, strongly co-occurred. In a later analysis, HLA-associated TCR beta chains were found to be more clonally expanded and to have lower generation probabilities than equally common non-associated chains. Because HLA typing was missing for some donors at each locus, association tests included only the typed subset. A further reported finding was that TCR beta sequences accurately predicted the HLA-A and HLA-B alleles for most subjects in the first cohort.

Between the V and J ends, shortened by 6 bases and 7 bases respectively, the junction contains 21 bases. CDR1 MNHEY and CDR2 SVGAGI are derived from the germline V gene. The CDR3 has 15 amino acids, counting the end cysteine and phenylalanine. CDR3 DNA is the only sequence kept; it has 45 bases, read in frame from the first base. The cohort comprised several hundred healthy bone marrow donors. At the time of sampling, all cohort members were nominally healthy, though unrecorded immune exposures were likely present. The donor tested CMV seronegative and was one of the 352 seronegative cohort members. Each donor provided a peripheral blood sample, and peripheral blood mononuclear cells were used for TCR beta sequencing. Genomic DNA extraction from the blood cell samples was performed with the Qiagen DNeasy Blood Extraction Kit. To prepare the library, the immunoSEQ multiplex PCR assay was applied. The multiplex PCR relied on a mix of 60 forward primers for TCR Vbeta segments and 13 reverse primers for TCR Jbeta segments. A multiplex PCR assay on genomic DNA amplified the CDR3 region of rearranged TCR beta genes. On the Illumina HiSeq System, the amplified TCR beta libraries were sequenced as 87-base-pair reads. The authors processed their data as follows. A later analysis tallied roughly 80 million unique TCR beta chains across the 700 or so repertoires, and approximately 12 million of those chains were shared by two or more donors. Raw reads were error-corrected and collapsed into unique sequences with a nearest-neighbor algorithm that merged closely related sequences to remove PCR and sequencing errors. To assign V, D and J gene segments, CDR3 sequences were aligned to IMGT reference sequences. Each retained sequence needed at least a six-nucleotide match to both a V gene segment and a J gene segment. Rearrangements were classified as productive when the CDR3 lacked stop codons and remained in frame with V and J, and all other rearrangements were classified as non-productive. CDR3 was defined by IMGT convention, running from the second conserved V-encoded cysteine to the conserved J-encoded phenylalanine. The earlier analysis of around 640 of the donors excluded sequences that lacked an unambiguous match to a single V gene segment. In an earlier analysis of 587 of the donors, V segments were called functional above 56.7% productive rearrangements and were called segregating when the between-donor standard deviation exceeded 5%. A statistical classification framework was developed to diagnose cytomegalovirus status using the catalog of TCR beta chain sequences. V and J gene assignment, in a later analysis, came from comparing TCR nucleotide sequences with IMGT/GENE-DB human TR gene sequences. In a later analysis, CDR3 sequences and most-parsimonious VDJ recombination scenarios were assigned using the TCRdist pipeline. In a later analysis, every TCR beta chain was defined by the combination of its CDR3 amino acid sequence and its V-gene family, and reads without a unique V-gene family were dropped. As a way to deal with suspected cross-contamination and a sequencing artifact, a later analysis dropped over 550 nucleotide sequences that were highly shared and had low generation probability. For each public chain, a later analysis derived a clonal expansion index from normalized ranks of inferred template counts within each repertoire. In a later analysis, generation probabilities were computed with a VDJ recombination model fitted to out-of-frame rearrangements, and the resulting probabilities were checked against IGoR. In a later analysis, hypergeometric tests were used to score TCR-TCR, TCR-HLA and TCR-CMV co-occurrence, with a repertoire-size bias correction applied to TCR pairs. A later analysis estimated false discovery rates by permuting HLA or CMV assignments 20 times. In a later analysis, co-occurring TCRs were grouped using DBSCAN, and TCRdist sequence similarity was added for clustering within HLA-allele-positive subsets. Co-occurrence clustering excluded repertoires with fewer than 30,000 or more than 120,000 public chains, plus five with anomalous nucleotide sharing. The clones in this table, taken by TCRdb from immuneACCESS, are in-frame only. Not every clone is retained; where verified, under half of the shortfall comes from an unresolved V gene, and the cause of the rest is unknown. Clone size and the V and J calls come from that table; the DNA yielded D and trimming. This sample has 130,000 or so clones in its table, and just under 80% of those were observed once. Around 5% of the sample rests with the top ten.

The receptor chain draws on TRBV6-5 and TRBJ1-2; perhaps TRBD1 is the D gene, with 6 bases matching. The sequence derives from a man aged 25 to 40 in good health and CMV-seronegative. The sequencing input was PBMCs. The sequenced DNA: TGTGCCAGCAGAAATCCAGGGGCCCTCCCCCTTGGCTACACCTTC. This sequence encodes CASRNPGALPLGYTF.